This T cell receptor (beta chain) was recorded in a study of T cell responses to AZD1222 COVID-19 vaccine. Trimming cost V 5 bases and J 4 bases; bases outside gene matches: 7. The CDR3 is 14 residues long. Per germline, CDR1 MNHEY and CDR2 SVGAGI. Assay used: immunoSEQ multiplex PCR; TCRdb lists only in-frame clones, some missing. The profile shows around 190,000 clones, roughly 92% of them singletons. This clonotype was obtained from an adult who received the AZD1222 COVID-19 vaccine. The specimen was peripheral blood, collected 28 days after the second AZD1222 dose. The rearrangement links TRBV6-5 to TRBJ2-5; 7 nucleotides agree with TRBD2. The CDR3 DNA follows: TGTGCCAGCAGTAACGTGGGAGGGCCAGAGACCCAGTACTTC. Its protein product is CASSNVGGPETQYF.